The 30 T cell receptor beta chains listed next were all sequenced from one sample in a study of Graves' ophthalmopathy and Graves' hyperthyroidism. TCR beta CDR3 regions were amplified from RNA transcripts. The first-round RT-PCR employed HTBI primers together with the Qiagen OneStep RT-PCR kit. A multiplex PCR was then performed as the second round. Each CDR3 protein gets one entry after TCRdb re-called the multiplex PCR reads with MiXCR. The data hold 650,000 to 900,000 distinct CDR3 sequences, with roughly two fifths observed a single time. The sequencing sample was made of peripheral blood. All receptors derive from an adult man with Graves' ophthalmopathy.

This clonotype was detected a few times. The chain carries TRBV28 and TRBJ1-5; TRBD1 matches 8 bases. Germline CDR1 reads MDHEN; CDR2 reads SYDVKM. CDR3 length equals 15 residues. V gave up 6 bases and J gave up 7 bases; unmatched junction bases: 11. The CDR3 region is CASSRRQGSGQPQHF. The CDR3 DNA reads TGTGCCAGCAGCCGTAGACAGGGGTCTGGCCAGCCCCAGCATTTT. The complete variable domain, with remaining parts taken from reference TRBV28 and TRBJ1-5, reads DVKVTQSSRYLVKRTGEKVFLECVQDMDHENMFWYRQDPGLGLRLIYFSYDVKMKEKGDIPEGYSVSREKKERFSLILESASTNQTSMYLCASSRRQGSGQPQHFGDGTRLSIL.

This clonotype was detected a few times. A clone one base away is much larger, so this may be a read error. The rearrangement uses TRBV29-1 and TRBJ1-5, with TRBD1 as a possible D gene (5 bases). Germline CDR1 reads SQVTM; CDR2 reads ANQGSEA. The CDR3 covers 13 residues. V gave up 6 bases and J gave up 4 bases, with 13 bases separating them. The CDR3 region is CSVSGAENQPQHF. CDR3 in DNA: TGCAGCGTCTCCGGGGCGGAAAATCAGCCCCAGCATTTT.

The chain employs TRBV7-2 and TRBJ2-3; 8 nucleotides match TRBD1. The CDR3 is made up of 15 amino acids. The V segment lost 1 base and the J segment 5 bases; nucleotides outside the gene matches: 5. Per germline, CDR1 SGHTA and CDR2 FQGNSA. The CDR3 bases are TGTGCCAGCAGCTTAGGACGACAGGGGTTAGATACGCAGTATTTT. Its protein product is CASSLGRQGLDTQYF.

The V call is TRBV25-1, the J call TRBJ2-2, with D tentatively TRBD2 (6 bases). The CDR3 contains 18 residues. V lost 6 bases, J lost 5 bases, and 25 bases lay in between. The germline CDR1 and CDR2 sequences are MGHDK and SYGVNS. CDR3: CASSVARGGSWNTGELFF. Here the CDR3 DNA reads TGTGCCAGCAGCGTAGCTCGTGGGGGGAGTTGGAATACCGGGGAGCTGTTTTTT. The complete variable domain, with remaining parts taken from reference TRBV25-1 and TRBJ2-2, reads EADIYQTPRYLVIGTGKKITLECSQTMGHDKMYWYQQDPGMELHLIHYSYGVNSTEKGDLSSESTVSRIRTEHFPLTLESARPSHTSQYLCASSVARGGSWNTGELFFGEGSRLTVL.

The chain has TRBV25-1 and TRBJ2-6, with unresolved D. The CDR3 sequence is 11 residues long. Trimming stripped 3 bases from V and 12 bases from J, with 6 bases between. Germline lookup yields CDR1 MGHDK and CDR2 SYGVNS. CDR3 protein: CASSDRFVLTF. The DNA of the CDR3 is TGTGCCAGCAGTGATCGGTTCGTCCTGACTTTC.

The chain uses TRBV5-1 and TRBJ2-5, with TRBD2 matching 8 bases. Germline CDR1 SGHRS, CDR2 YFSETQ. This CDR3 spans 15 amino acids. J lost 5 bases, V lost 4 bases, and 10 bases had no gene match. CDR3 sequence reads: CASSPSAGVGETQYF. For the CDR3, the DNA is TGCGCCAGCAGCCCCTCAGCGGGAGTCGGGGAGACCCAGTACTTC.

The V and J genes are TRBV5-1 and TRBJ1-5; unclear D gene. Between the trimmed V and J ends, which lost 4 bases and 5 bases, there was a span of 10 bases. Germline CDR1 SGHRS, CDR2 YFSETQ. This CDR3 has 13 residues. As DNA, the CDR3 is TGCGCCAGCAGCCTCTGGTTGGATCAGCCCCAGCATTTT. Amino acid sequence: CASSLWLDQPQHF.

Ten or more counts support this clonotype. One end of the junction does not line up with germline, which may come from a read error. The chain is built from TRBV7-3 and TRBJ1-1; D is unclear. Germline loops: CDR1 SGHTA, CDR2 FQGTGA. The CDR3 totals 11 residues. CDR3 DNA: TGTGCCAGCACCTTAGGGTGGAGAGCTTTCTTT. This translates into CASTLGWRAFF.

As regards this clonotype: This sequence may be a read error, since a much larger clone differs from it by one base. The chain carries TRBV2 and TRBJ1-4; TRBD1 might be the D (6 bases). Germline-derived CDR1 and CDR2 are SNHLY and FYNNEI. This CDR3 spans 14 amino acids. Deletions cut 4 bases from V and 9 bases from J, with 15 bases between. In DNA, the CDR3 is TGTGCCAGCAGTGTTAGACTAGGGGGTAAAAAACTGTTTTTT. This sequence encodes CASSVRLGGKKLFF.

Only a few counts were recorded for this clonotype. V and J are TRBV7-9 and TRBJ2-2; unclear D gene. The CDR3 consists of 15 residues. Germline V gives CDR1 SEHNR, CDR2 FQNEAQ (reference sequence). Between the trimmed V and J ends, which lost 5 bases and 2 bases, there was a span of 12 bases. The CDR3 spells CASSDGRANTGELFF. In DNA, the CDR3 is TGTGCCAGCAGCGACGGACGGGCAAACACCGGGGAGCTGTTTTTT. The whole variable domain, filled in from reference TRBV7-9 and TRBJ2-2, reads DTGVSQNPRHKITKRGQNVTFRCDPISEHNRLYWYRQTLGQGPEFLTYFQNEAQLEKSRLLSDRFSAERPKGSFSTLEIQRTEQGDSAMYLCASSDGRANTGELFFGEGSRLTVL.

J is TRBJ1-5 and V is TRBV24-1; D call uncertain. V dropped 11 bases and J dropped 9 bases, with 25 bases sitting between them. This CDR3 region has 15 residues. Germline CDR1 and CDR2: KGHDR and SFDVKD. CDR3 loop: CASSPSGRPDWPQHF. The CDR3, as DNA: TGTGCCAGCAGCCCCTCGGGCCGGCCCGATTGGCCCCAGCATTTT.

This clonotype has a handful of counts. V and J are TRBV7-9 and TRBJ1-6, with a tentative D call TRBD1 (5 bases). This CDR3 contains 15 residues. V was shortened by 6 bases and J by 7 bases, with 16 bases between the two germline ends. CDR1 SEHNR and CDR2 FQNEAQ come from the germline V gene (reference sequence). CDR3 region: CASSLGEGWNSPLHF. The CDR3 region has the DNA TGTGCCAGCAGTTTGGGAGAGGGGTGGAATTCACCCCTCCACTTT.

V and J are TRBV12-3 or TRBV12-4 and TRBJ1-1; TRBD1 aligns across 8 bases. With V trimmed by 3 bases and J by 4 bases, 7 bases remained unmatched. The CDR3 runs to 15 residues. The DNA of the CDR3 is TGTGCCAGCAGTTTCGGACAGGGTCGGGGCACTGAAGCTTTCTTT. It is translated as CASSFGQGRGTEAFF.

V usage is TRBV10-3 and J usage is TRBJ2-5, with TRBD1 matching over 7 bases. From germline, CDR1 is ENHRY and CDR2 SYGVKD. The CDR3 has 13 residues. Unmatched junction bases numbered 7, after V lost 7 bases and J lost 5 bases. The CDR3 protein is CAIIRDSGETQYF. The CDR3 nucleotides are TGTGCCATCATTCGGGACAGTGGTGAGACCCAGTACTTC.

The chain combines TRBV13 with TRBJ2-7, with D possibly matching TRBD2 (5 bases). Germline assignment: CDR1 PRHDT and CDR2 FYEKMQ (reference sequence). The V end lost 6 bases, the J end lost 0 bases, and 12 bases lay between the germline ends. The CDR3 totals 14 residues. The CDR3 nucleotides read TGTGCCAGCAGGCAGCCCGGGGTCTCCTACGAGCAGTACTTC. This encodes CASRQPGVSYEQYF.

This clonotype was found many times. This chain uses TRBV7-4 with TRBJ1-5; no reliable D call. This CDR3 is built from 13 residues. Per the germline V gene, CDR1 is SGHVT and CDR2 is SQSDAQ. V lost 0 bases and J 6 bases, leaving 6 bases between the germline ends. The CDR3 DNA reads TGTGCCAGCAGCTTAGCGGGGTGTCAGCCCCAGCATTTT. Its translation is CASSLAGCQPQHF.

The sample holds many counts of this clonotype. The chain links TRBV29-1 to TRBJ1-6; D not resolved. Between the trimmed V and J ends, which lost 4 bases and 3 bases, there was a span of 7 bases. Germline V gives CDR1 SQVTM, CDR2 ANQGSEA. This CDR3 has 13 residues. The CDR3 region is CSVGAYYNSPLHF. The CDR3 DNA sequence: TGCAGCGTTGGGGCCTACTATAATTCACCCCTCCACTTT.

The chain couples TRBV14 to TRBJ2-7; D gene ambiguous. CDR1 SGHDN and CDR2 FVKESK come from the germline V gene. The CDR3 runs 14 residues. V was pared by 7 bases and J by 0 bases, with 13 bases between. CDR3 region: CASTLRRSSYEQYF. For the CDR3, the DNA is TGTGCCAGCACACTACGACGCAGCTCCTACGAGCAGTACTTC.

The chain has TRBV20-1 and TRBJ2-1, with 7 bases matching TRBD2. The V and J ends lost 3 bases and 5 bases, in that order; junction bases with no gene match: 10. This CDR3 has 15 amino acids. Germline CDR1 and CDR2: DFQATT and SNEGSKA (reference sequence). CDR3 sequence: CSASKGGSINNEQFF. DNA for the CDR3: TGCAGTGCTAGTAAGGGCGGGAGTATAAACAATGAGCAGTTCTTC.

This clonotype was picked up many times. This sequence joins TRBV2 and TRBJ2-7, with a weak D call TRBD2 (6 bases). This CDR3 contains 12 residues. The V end lost 6 bases, the J end lost 5 bases, and 11 bases lay between the germline ends. Germline V gives CDR1 SNHLY, CDR2 FYNNEI. DNA for the CDR3: TGTGCCAGCAGGGTGCGGGAAGACGAGCAGTACTTC. Residues: CASRVREDEQYF.

Worth noting for this clonotype: One end of the junction fails to match germline, which may point to a read error. The V call is TRBV5-4, the J call TRBJ2-5, with TRBD1 identical over 11 bases. The CDR3 extends over 13 amino acids. Germline values: CDR1 SGHNT, CDR2 YYREEE (reference sequence). The CDR3 sequence: CASKGTGGETQCF. The DNA for the CDR3 is TGTGCCAGCAAAGGGACAGGGGGGGAGACCCAGTGCTTC.

Remarks on this clonotype: Possible read error: a much larger clone is one base away. The conserved phenylalanine or tryptophan is not found at the CDR3 terminus, so this likely reflects a read error. The genes are TRBV24-1 and TRBJ1-5, with D maybe TRBD1 (5 bases). The CDR3 is 13 residues long. CDR1 and CDR2 from the germline V gene are KGHDR and SFDVKD. This CDR3 reads CASSPGSYQPQHL. For the CDR3, the DNA is TGTGCCAGCAGTCCAGGGTCGTATCAGCCCCAGCATCTT.

Remarks on this clonotype: The CDR3 end shows no conserved phenylalanine or tryptophan, and so a read error is likely. Because the CDR3's place on the DNA is in doubt, the DNA is left out and the CDR3 is given as listed by TCRdb. CDR3 protein: CASSQQGRSQPLLTA. This sequence joins TRBV2 and TRBJ1-4; the DNA was not used to check the table's D call, TRBD1. Both ends counted, the CDR3 spans 15 residues. Germline V gene sequence: CDR1 SNHLY, CDR2 FYNNEI.

This clonotype came up a few times. CDR3 protein: CASPPGSDRAYEQYF. DNA for the CDR3: TGTGCCAGCCCGCCCGGATCGGACAGGGCGTACGAGCAGTACTTC. The V call is TRBV2, the J call TRBJ2-7, with TRBD1 matching over 8 bases. The germline V gene encodes CDR1 SNHLY and CDR2 FYNNEI. The CDR3 covers 15 residues. J was trimmed by 4 bases and V by 8 bases; bases with no gene match: 13.

The V call is TRBV19, the J call TRBJ2-5; 8 positions agree with TRBD1. Germline trimming cut 9 bases from V and 5 bases from J; bases unmatched to any gene: 8. The germline CDR1 and CDR2 sequences are LNHDA and SQIVND (reference sequence). The CDR3 is 13 amino acids. This chain's CDR3 is CASGQGRLETQYF. In nucleotides, the CDR3 is TGTGCCAGCGGACAGGGAAGGTTGGAGACCCAGTACTTC.

The gene calls are TRBV19 and TRBJ2-7; D possibly corresponds to TRBD1 (5 bases). This CDR3 contains 13 residues. Trimming pared 2 bases from V and 6 bases from J, leaving 11 bases between. In germline, CDR1 is LNHDA, CDR2 SQIVND (reference sequence). The CDR3 sequence: CASSIIQDSEQYF. CDR3 sequence (DNA): TGTGCCAGTAGTATAATTCAAGACAGCGAGCAGTACTTC.

The chain uses TRBV24-1 and TRBJ1-5, with D perhaps TRBD1 (5 bases). The CDR3 runs 14 residues. Germline CDR1 is KGHDR and CDR2 is SFDVKD. V lost 6 bases and J 4 bases, leaving 12 bases between the germline ends. CDR3 nucleotides: TGTGCCACCAGTTACTCCCGGGGGAATCAGCCCCAGCATTTT. Its protein is CATSYSRGNQPQHF.

This clonotype came up many times. The gene calls are TRBV6-5 and TRBJ2-6, with D unclear. From germline, CDR1 is MNHEY and CDR2 SVGAGI. V lost 5 bases to trimming and J lost 2 bases, with 4 bases between them. This CDR3 region has 13 residues. The CDR3 DNA sequence: TGTGCCAGCAGTGCGGCTGGGGCCAACGTCCTGACTTTC. Translating gives CASSAAGANVLTF.

The genes are TRBV19 and TRBJ1-2; D call uncertain. V was shortened by 4 bases and J by 3 bases, with 15 bases between the two germline ends. The CDR3 covers 15 residues. Germline V gene lookup returns CDR1 LNHDA and CDR2 SQIVND (reference sequence). CDR3 sequence: CASSTLLGEYYGYTF. The CDR3 bases are TGTGCCAGTAGTACCCTCCTCGGAGAATACTATGGCTACACCTTC.

This chain links TRBV25-1 with TRBJ1-1, with D maybe TRBD1 (5 bases). Germline CDR1 is MGHDK and CDR2 is SYGVNS. Trimming stripped 2 bases from V and 8 bases from J, with 18 bases between. The CDR3 is 15 residues long. The DNA for the CDR3 is TGTGCCAGCAGTGAAGGGACTCGGCGTATAGCCGAAGCTTTCTTT. This encodes CASSEGTRRIAEAFF.